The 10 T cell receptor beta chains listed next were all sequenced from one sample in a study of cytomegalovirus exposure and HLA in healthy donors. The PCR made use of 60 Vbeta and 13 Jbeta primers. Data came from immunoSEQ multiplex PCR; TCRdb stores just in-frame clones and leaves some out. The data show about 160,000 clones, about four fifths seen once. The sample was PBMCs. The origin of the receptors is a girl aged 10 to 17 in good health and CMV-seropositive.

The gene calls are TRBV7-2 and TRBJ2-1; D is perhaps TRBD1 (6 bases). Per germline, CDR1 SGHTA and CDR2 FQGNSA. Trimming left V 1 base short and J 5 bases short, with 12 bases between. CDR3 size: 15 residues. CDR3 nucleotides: TGTGCCAGCAGCTTAGTTGGGGGCCGCGACAATGAGCAGTTCTTC. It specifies CASSLVGGRDNEQFF.

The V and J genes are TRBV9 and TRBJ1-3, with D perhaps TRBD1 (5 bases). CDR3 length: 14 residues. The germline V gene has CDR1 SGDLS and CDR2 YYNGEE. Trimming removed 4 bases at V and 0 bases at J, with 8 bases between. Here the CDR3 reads CASSPDSSGNTIYF. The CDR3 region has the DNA TGTGCCAGCAGCCCCGACAGCTCTGGAAACACCATATATTTT. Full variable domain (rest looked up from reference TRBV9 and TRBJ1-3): DSGVTQTPKHLITATGQRVTLRCSPRSGDLSVYWYQQSLDQGLQFLIQYYNGEERAKGNILERFSAQQFPDLHSELNLSSLELGDSALYFCASSPDSSGNTIYFGEGSWLTVV.

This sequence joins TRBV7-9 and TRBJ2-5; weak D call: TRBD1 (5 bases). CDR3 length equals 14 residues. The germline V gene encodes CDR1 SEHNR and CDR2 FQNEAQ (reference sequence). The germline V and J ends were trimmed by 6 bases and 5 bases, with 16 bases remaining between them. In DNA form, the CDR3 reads TGTGCCAGCAGTCAATCCGGACATCTGGAGACCCAGTACTTC. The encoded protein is CASSQSGHLETQYF.

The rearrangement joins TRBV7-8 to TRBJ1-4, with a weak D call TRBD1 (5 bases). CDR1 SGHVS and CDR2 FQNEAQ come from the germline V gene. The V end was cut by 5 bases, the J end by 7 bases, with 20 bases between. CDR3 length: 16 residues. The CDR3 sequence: CASSPQWGGRGEKLFF. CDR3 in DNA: TGTGCCAGCAGCCCACAATGGGGGGGAAGGGGTGAAAAACTGTTTTTT.

The CDR3 region has the DNA TGTGCCATCAGAGGACAGGGTGGCACAGATACGCAGTATTTT. Encoded protein: CAIRGQGGTDTQYF. V usage is TRBV10-3 and J usage is TRBJ2-3; 8 bases match TRBD1. Germline CDR1 and CDR2: ENHRY and SYGVKD. This CDR3 comprises 14 residues. Trimming removed 6 bases from V and 1 base from J; junction bases left unmatched: 3.

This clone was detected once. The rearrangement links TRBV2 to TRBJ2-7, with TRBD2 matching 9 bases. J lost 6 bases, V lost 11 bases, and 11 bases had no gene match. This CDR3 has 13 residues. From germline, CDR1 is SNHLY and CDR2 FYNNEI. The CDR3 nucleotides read TGTGCCCCCTCTAGCGGGACGGGGGGCGAGCAGTACTTC. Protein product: CAPSSGTGGEQYF.

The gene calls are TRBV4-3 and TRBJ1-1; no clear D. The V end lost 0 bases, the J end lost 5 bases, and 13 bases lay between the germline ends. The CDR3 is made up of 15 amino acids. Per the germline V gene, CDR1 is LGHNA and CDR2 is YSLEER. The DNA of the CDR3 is TGCGCCAGCAGCCAAGATTTGGAGTCGAGGACTGAAGCTTTCTTT. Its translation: CASSQDLESRTEAFF.

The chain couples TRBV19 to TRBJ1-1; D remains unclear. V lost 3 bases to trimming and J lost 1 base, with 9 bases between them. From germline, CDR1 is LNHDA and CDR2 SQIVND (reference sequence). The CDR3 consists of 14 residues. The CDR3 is CASSILRGNTEAFF. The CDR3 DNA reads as TGTGCCAGTAGTATTCTTCGGGGGAACACTGAAGCTTTCTTT.

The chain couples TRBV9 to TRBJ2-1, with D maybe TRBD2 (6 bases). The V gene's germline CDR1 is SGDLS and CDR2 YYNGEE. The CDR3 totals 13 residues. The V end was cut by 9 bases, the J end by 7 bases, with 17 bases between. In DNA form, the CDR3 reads TGTGCCACCGGGGACTCCTCGGGAAATGAGCAGTTCTTC. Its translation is CATGDSSGNEQFF.

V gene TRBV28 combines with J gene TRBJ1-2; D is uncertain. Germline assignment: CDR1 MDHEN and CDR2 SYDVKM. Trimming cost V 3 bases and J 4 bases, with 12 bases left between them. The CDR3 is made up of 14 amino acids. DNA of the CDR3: TGTGCCAGCAGTTTGCCTTCGGTCCGCTATGGCTACACCTTC. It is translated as CASSLPSVRYGYTF.